This TCR beta chain originates from a study of beta chain features in type 1 diabetes. Study-wide background: Sorted cells examined across all samples numbered 100 million to 140 million. Study findings and constraints: Insertions were fewer and deletions more numerous at VDJ junctions in type 1 diabetes patients.

The isolated RNA, all of it, was reverse transcribed, so expressed TCRB transcripts were what got sequenced. Data came from immunoSEQ multiplex PCR; TCRdb stores just in-frame clones and leaves some out. The repertoire holds 970,000 or so clones, with roughly 16% as singletons. A note on this clone: Its specificity is unknown.

The sequence was collected from a woman aged 18-35 years in good health. Sample: naive CD4+ T cells from blood.

As DNA, the CDR3 is TGCGCCAGCAGCCAAGATCGAGTCGGGCTATTCGACTCTGGGGCCAACGTCCTGACTTTC. Its translation is CASSQDRVGLFDSGANVLTF. The J gene is TRBJ2-6, the V gene TRBV4-3; D not certain. The CDR3 length is 20 residues. V lost 0 bases and J lost 0, with 18 bases in between. Germline CDR1 is LGHNA and CDR2 is YSLEER.